This T cell receptor (beta chain) was recorded in a study of shared T cell receptors in the human thymus. Generated by immunoSEQ multiplex PCR, the TCRdb table keeps only in-frame clones and is missing some. The data show more than 550,000 clones, approximately 89% seen once. Germline assignment: CDR1 SNHLY and CDR2 FYNNEI. This CDR3 is 14 amino acids long. The V end was cut by 8 bases, the J end by 2 bases, with 15 bases between. The sample also formed part of further work on human thymus T cells. As that report states: Related work found strong thymic repertoire overlap between unrelated individuals.

The gene calls are TRBV2 and TRBJ1-1; D call uncertain. The clonotype originates from a boy less than two years old with a congenital heart defect. Sample: thymocytes. CDR3 sequence: CASPAPLLNTEAFF. The DNA for the CDR3 is TGTGCCAGCCCCGCGCCTCTCCTAAACACTGAAGCTTTCTTT.